This TCR beta chain was recovered during a study of PD-1 blockade in classical Hodgkin lymphoma. Broader study findings: Repertoire difference causes, possibly disease activity or prior therapy, remain undefined. Newly diagnosed patients reportedly trailed healthy donors in baseline TCR diversity.

Trimming took off 7 bases at V and 4 bases at J, with 17 bases between the two ends. Germline V lookup: CDR1 SGHVS, CDR2 FNYEAQ. This CDR3 spans 14 amino acids. The method was immunoSEQ multiplex PCR; TCRdb's version includes in-frame clones alone and lacks a portion of them. The sample gives tens of thousands of clones, about 93% of which show up once; roughly 2.5% is in the top ten. This clone has only one observation. Its antigen is not known. Time point meaning: newly diagnosed, previously untreated cHL patient sample. PBMCs from patients with newly diagnosed, untreated classical Hodgkin lymphoma served as a comparison group for the relapsed/refractory trial patients.

The chain is built from TRBV7-6 and TRBJ2-7, with D perhaps matching TRBD1 (6 bases). The clonotype was recovered from a human donor with classical Hodgkin lymphoma. Sequences were obtained from peripheral blood mononuclear cells (PBMCs). The CDR3 protein is CASTQGTNSYEQYF. CDR3 bases: TGTGCCAGCACCCAGGGGACCAACTCATACGAGCAGTACTTC.